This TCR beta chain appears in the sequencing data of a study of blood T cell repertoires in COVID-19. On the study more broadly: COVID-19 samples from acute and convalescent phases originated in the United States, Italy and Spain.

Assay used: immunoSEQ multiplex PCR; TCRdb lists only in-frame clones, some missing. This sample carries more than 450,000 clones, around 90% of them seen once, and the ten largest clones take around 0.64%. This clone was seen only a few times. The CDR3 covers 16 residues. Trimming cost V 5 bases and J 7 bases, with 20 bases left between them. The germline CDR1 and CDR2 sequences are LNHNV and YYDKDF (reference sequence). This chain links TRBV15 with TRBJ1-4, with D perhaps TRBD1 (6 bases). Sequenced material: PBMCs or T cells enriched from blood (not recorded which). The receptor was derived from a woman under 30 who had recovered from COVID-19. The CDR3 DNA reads TGTGCCACCAGCGCCCAGCGGGGGGCCGAGGGTGAAAAACTGTTTTTT. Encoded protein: CATSAQRGAEGEKLFF.